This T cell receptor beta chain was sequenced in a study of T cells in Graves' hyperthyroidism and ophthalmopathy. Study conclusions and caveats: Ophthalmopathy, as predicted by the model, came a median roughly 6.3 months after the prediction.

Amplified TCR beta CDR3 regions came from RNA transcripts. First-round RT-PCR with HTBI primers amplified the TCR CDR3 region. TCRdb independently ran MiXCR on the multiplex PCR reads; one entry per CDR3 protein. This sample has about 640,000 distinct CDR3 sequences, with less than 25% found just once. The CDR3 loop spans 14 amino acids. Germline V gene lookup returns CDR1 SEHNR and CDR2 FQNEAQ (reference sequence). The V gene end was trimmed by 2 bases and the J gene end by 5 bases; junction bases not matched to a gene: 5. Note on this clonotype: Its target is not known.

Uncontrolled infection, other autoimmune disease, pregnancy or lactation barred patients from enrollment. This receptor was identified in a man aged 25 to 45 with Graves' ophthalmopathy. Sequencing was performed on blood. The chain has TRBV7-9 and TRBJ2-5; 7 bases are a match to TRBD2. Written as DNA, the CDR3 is TGTGCCAGCAGCTTAAATCTAGCGGTGGAGACCCAGTACTTC. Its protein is CASSLNLAVETQYF. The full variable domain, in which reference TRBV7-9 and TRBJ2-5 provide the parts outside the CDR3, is DTGVSQNPRHKITKRGQNVTFRCDPISEHNRLYWYRQTLGQGPEFLTYFQNEAQLEKSRLLSDRFSAERPKGSFSTLEIQRTEQGDSAMYLCASSLNLAVETQYFGPGTRLLVL.